This T cell receptor (beta chain) was captured in a study of CD8+CD57+ T cells in acquired aplastic anemia. Background on the study: Sorted CD4+ plus CD8+ cells gave DNA averaging about 3.2 ug. Healthy donors gave 10 million to 11 million reads on average for CD4+ cells. Study results and limitations: Patients and controls shared under 35 CD8+ CDR3 sequences, which appeared highly expressed in patients and within their immunodominant clones.

CDR3 length: 15 amino acids. CDR1 is SGHNT and CDR2 is YYREEE in the germline V gene (reference sequence). Trimming cost V 2 bases and J 9 bases; bases outside gene matches: 6. Genomic DNA was employed as the template in profiling TCR beta VDJ and CDR3. TCRdb used MiXCR to reprocess the reads, holding one entry per CDR3 protein. The sample lists 150,000 to 200,000 distinct CDR3 sequences; approximately 44% were seen once. Many counts were recorded for this clonotype. Its antigen is still unknown. The V call is TRBV5-4, the J call TRBJ1-6, with 9 bases identical to TRBD1. Sequenced input: sorted CD4+, CD8+, or CD8+CD57+ T cells (not recorded which) from PBMCs. The sequence derives from a human donor in good health. Here the CDR3 reads CASSFAGQGPSPLHF. The CDR3 bases are TGTGCCAGCAGCTTCGCGGGACAGGGCCCTTCACCCCTCCACTTT.